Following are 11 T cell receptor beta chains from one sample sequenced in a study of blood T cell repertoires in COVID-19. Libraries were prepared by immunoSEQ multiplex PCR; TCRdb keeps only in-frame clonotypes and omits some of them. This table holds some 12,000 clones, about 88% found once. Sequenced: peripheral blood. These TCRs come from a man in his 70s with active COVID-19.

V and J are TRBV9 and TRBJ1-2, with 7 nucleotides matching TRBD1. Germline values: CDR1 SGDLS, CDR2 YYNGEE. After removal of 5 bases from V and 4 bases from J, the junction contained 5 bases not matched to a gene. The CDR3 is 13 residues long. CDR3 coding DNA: TGTGCCAGCAGAGACAGGGAGTCCTATGGCTACACCTTC. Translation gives CASRDRESYGYTF.

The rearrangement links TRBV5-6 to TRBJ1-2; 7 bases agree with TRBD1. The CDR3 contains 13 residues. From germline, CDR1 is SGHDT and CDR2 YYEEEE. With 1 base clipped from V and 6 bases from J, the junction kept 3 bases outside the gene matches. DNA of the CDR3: TGTGCCAGCAGCTTGCGGCAGGGGGATGGCTACACCTTC. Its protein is CASSLRQGDGYTF.

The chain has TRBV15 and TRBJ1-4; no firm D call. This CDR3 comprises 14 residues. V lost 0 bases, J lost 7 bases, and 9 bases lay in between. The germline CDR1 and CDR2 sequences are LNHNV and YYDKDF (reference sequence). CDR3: CATSRDVGSEKLFF. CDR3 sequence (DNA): TGTGCCACCAGCAGAGATGTCGGGAGTGAAAAACTGTTTTTT.

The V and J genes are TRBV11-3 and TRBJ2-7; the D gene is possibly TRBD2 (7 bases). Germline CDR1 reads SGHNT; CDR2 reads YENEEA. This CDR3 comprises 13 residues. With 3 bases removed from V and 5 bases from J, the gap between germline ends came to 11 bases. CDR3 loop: CASSFLGGHEQYF. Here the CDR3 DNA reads TGTGCCAGCAGCTTCCTCGGGGGGCACGAGCAGTACTTC.

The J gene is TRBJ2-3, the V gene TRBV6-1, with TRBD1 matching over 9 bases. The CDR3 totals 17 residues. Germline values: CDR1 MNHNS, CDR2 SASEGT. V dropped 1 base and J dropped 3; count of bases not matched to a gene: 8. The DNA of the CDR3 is TGTGCCAGCAGTGAAGTAGGGACAGGGAAGGGAACAGATACGCAGTATTTT. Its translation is CASSEVGTGKGTDTQYF.

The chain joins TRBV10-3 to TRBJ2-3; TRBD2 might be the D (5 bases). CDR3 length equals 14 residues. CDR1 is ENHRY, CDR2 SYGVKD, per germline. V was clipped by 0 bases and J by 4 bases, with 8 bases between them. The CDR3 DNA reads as TGTGCCATCAGTGAGTCGATGGGAGCAGATACGCAGTATTTT. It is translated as CAISESMGADTQYF.

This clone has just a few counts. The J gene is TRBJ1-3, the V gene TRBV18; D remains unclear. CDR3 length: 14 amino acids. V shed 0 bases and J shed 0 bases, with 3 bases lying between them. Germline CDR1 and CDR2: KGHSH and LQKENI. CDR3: CASSPPRSGNTIYF. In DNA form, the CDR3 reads TGTGCCAGCTCACCACCGCGCTCTGGAAACACCATATATTTT.

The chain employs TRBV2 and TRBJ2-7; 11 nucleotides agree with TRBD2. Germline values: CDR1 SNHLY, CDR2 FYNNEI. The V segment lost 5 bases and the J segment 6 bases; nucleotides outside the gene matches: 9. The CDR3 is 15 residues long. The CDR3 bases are TGTGCCAGCAGTCCCAGTAGCGGGGGGGCCGGCGAGCAGTACTTC. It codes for CASSPSSGGAGEQYF.

CDR3 loop: CASRRRALDTQYF. For the CDR3, the DNA is TGTGCCAGCAGACGGAGGGCGTTAGATACGCAGTATTTT. The genes are TRBV7-2 and TRBJ2-3; a possible D gene is TRBD2 (6 bases). This CDR3 comprises 13 residues. Germline lookup yields CDR1 SGHTA and CDR2 FQGNSA. Trimming removed 6 bases from V and 5 bases from J, with 12 bases in between. Full variable domain (rest looked up from reference TRBV7-2 and TRBJ2-3): GAGVSQSPSNKVTEKGKDVELRCDPISGHTALYWYRQSLGQGLEFLIYFQGNSAPDKSGLPSDRFSAERTGGSVSTLTIQRTQQEDSAVYLCASRRRALDTQYFGPGTRLTVL.

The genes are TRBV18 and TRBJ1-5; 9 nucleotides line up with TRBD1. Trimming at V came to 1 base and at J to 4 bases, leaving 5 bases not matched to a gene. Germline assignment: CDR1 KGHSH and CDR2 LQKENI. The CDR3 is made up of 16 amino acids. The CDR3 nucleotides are TGTGCCAGCTCACCACGTAAGGACAGGGGTAATCAGCCCCAGCATTTT. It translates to CASSPRKDRGNQPQHF.

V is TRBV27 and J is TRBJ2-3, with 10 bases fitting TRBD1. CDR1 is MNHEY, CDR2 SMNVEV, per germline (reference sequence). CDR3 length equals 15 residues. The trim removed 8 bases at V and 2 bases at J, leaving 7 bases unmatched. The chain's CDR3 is CASRSRQGATDTQYF. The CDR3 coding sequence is TGTGCCAGCCGCAGCAGACAGGGGGCCACAGATACGCAGTATTTT.